This T cell receptor (beta chain) was identified in a study of blood T cell repertoires in COVID-19. The wider study: T cells, B-cell-depleted T cells, or PBMCs provided the cDNA or gDNA that served as material.

Per the authors' pipeline: Cell counts per sample came from amplifying reference gene primers. The table came from immunoSEQ multiplex PCR; TCRdb's copy has only in-frame clones and leaves some out. V and J calls and clone size are those listed in that table; D and trimming were worked out from the DNA. Found here are tens of thousands of clones, approximately 89% of them singletons; the top ten hold roughly 13%. Germline-derived CDR1 and CDR2 are LGHNA and YSLEER. With 2 bases removed from V and 8 bases from J, the gap between germline ends came to 12 bases. The CDR3 loop spans 13 amino acids. The chain combines TRBV4-3 with TRBJ1-2; a possible D gene is TRBD1 (5 bases). Sequencing input: peripheral blood. This clonotype was sampled from a human donor with active COVID-19. The donor label of this sample is uncertain. In DNA form, the CDR3 reads TGCGCCAGCAGCCAAAGTAGGGACTCGGGCTACACCTTC. Translation: CASSQSRDSGYTF.